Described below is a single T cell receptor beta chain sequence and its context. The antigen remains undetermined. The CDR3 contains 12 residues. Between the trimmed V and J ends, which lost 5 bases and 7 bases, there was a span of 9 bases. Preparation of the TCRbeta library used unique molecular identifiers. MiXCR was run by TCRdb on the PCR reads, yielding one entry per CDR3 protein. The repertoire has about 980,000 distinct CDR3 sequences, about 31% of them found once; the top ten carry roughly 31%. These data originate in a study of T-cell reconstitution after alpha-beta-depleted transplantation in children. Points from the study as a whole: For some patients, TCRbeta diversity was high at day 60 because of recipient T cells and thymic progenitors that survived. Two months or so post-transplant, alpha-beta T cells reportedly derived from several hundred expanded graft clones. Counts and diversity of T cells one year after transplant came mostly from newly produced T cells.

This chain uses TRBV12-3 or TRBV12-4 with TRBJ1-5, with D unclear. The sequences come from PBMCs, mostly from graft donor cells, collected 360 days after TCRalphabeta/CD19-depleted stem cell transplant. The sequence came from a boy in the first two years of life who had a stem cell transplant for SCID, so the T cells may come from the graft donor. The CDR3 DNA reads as TGTGCCAGCAGTCACGGCGGCCAGCCCCAGCATTTT. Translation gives CASSHGGQPQHF.